Sequencing of this T cell receptor beta chain was carried out in a study of graft-versus-host responses after intestinal transplantation. Whole-study context: Transplants given to recipients were multivisceral, liver-intestinal, or isolated intestinal. Anti-thymocyte globulin served as induction for all recipients, who then took tacrolimus and steroids for about 3 years.

The data were produced by immunoSEQ multiplex PCR, yet TCRdb's version contains in-frame clones alone and is incomplete. There are 95,000 to 110,000 clones in the sample; about nine tenths occur only once, and roughly 0.71% lies in the top ten. This clone was picked up one time. Its antigen is unknown. The material sequenced was unstimulated CD4+ T cells sorted from spleen or lymph node cells, taken before transplant. The sequence was obtained from a human donor who was the organ donor for an intestinal transplant.

Here the CDR3 reads CASSPIPGRRFYEQYF. Written as DNA, the CDR3 is TGCGCCAGCAGCCCCATCCCAGGTCGACGATTCTACGAGCAGTACTTC. The chain is built from TRBV4-1 and TRBJ2-7; D is unresolved. Germline lookup yields CDR1 MGHRA and CDR2 YSYEKL. The length of the CDR3 is 16 residues. Trimming pared 4 bases from V and 3 bases from J, leaving 19 bases between.